These 11 T cell receptor beta chains were sequenced from one sample in a study of regulatory T cells in long-lasting Graves disease. The sample's time point: newly diagnosed GD, antithyroid drugs for less than 3 months. The authors made the TCR library using RNA they extracted from PBMCs. To make TCR beta libraries, researchers used iRepertoire HTBI primers and Arm-PCR of CDR3 regions. A single record per CDR3 protein comes from TCRdb applying MiXCR to the multiplex PCR reads. The sample holds 300,000 to 400,000 distinct CDR3 sequences, 16% seen once. These data were also filed under a second study, of T cells in Graves' hyperthyroidism and ophthalmopathy.

Sample: peripheral blood mononuclear cells (PBMCs), taken at new diagnosis, from a patient treated with antithyroid drugs. These receptors all come from a man aged 35 to 55 with Graves disease.

The table lists this clonotype with many counts. V gene TRBV28 combines with J gene TRBJ2-1; D may correspond to TRBD1 or TRBD2 (6 bases each). The CDR3 contains 17 residues. V shed 5 bases and J shed 0 bases, with 17 bases lying between them. CDR1 and CDR2 from the germline V gene are MDHEN and SYDVKM. The CDR3 DNA reads as TGTGCCAGCAGTCGGGGGCCCCCCCTTAGCTCCTACAATGAGCAGTTCTTC. As protein: CASSRGPPLSSYNEQFF.

The V and J genes are TRBV5-1 and TRBJ2-2; D is unclear. Per the germline V gene, CDR1 is SGHRS and CDR2 is YFSETQ. V was shortened by 5 bases and J by 6 bases, with 17 bases between the two germline ends. The CDR3 loop spans 15 amino acids. CDR3 amino acids: CASSRFAERAGELFF. CDR3 sequence (DNA): TGCGCCAGCAGTCGGTTCGCGGAAAGGGCCGGGGAGCTGTTTTTT.

This clonotype was seen ten or more times. V is TRBV2 and J is TRBJ2-3; no definite D call. The length of the CDR3 is 12 residues. V dropped 7 bases and J dropped 3 bases, with 8 bases sitting between them. Germline assignment: CDR1 SNHLY and CDR2 FYNNEI. Here the CDR3 reads CASNSQTDTQYF. The CDR3 DNA reads TGTGCCAGCAACAGTCAAACAGATACGCAGTATTTT. The entire variable domain, with the rest obtained from reference TRBV2 and TRBJ2-3, is as follows: EPEVTQTPSHQVTQMGQEVILRCVPISNHLYFYWYRQILGQKVEFLVSFYNNEISEKSEIFDDQFSVERPDGSNFTLKIRSTKLEDSAMYFCASNSQTDTQYFGPGTRLTVL.

In this sample, this clonotype turned up many times. The genes are TRBV5-1 and TRBJ2-3; 8 nucleotides match TRBD2. CDR1 is SGHRS, CDR2 YFSETQ, per germline. V shed 0 bases, J shed 8 bases, and the junction held 11 bases outside the gene matches. The length of the CDR3 is 16 residues. The CDR3 protein is CASSLVPAGARFTQYF. The CDR3 region has the DNA TGCGCCAGCAGCTTGGTTCCAGCGGGGGCTCGATTTACGCAGTATTTT.

The V and J genes are TRBV3-1 and TRBJ2-3; 13 positions agree with TRBD2. The CDR3 sequence is 17 residues long. The germline gives CDR1 LGHDT, CDR2 YNNKEL (reference sequence). After removal of 3 bases from V and 1 base from J, the junction contained 4 bases not matched to a gene. As DNA, the CDR3 is TGTGCCAGCAGCCACAGCGGACTAGCGGGGGGCACAGATACGCAGTATTTT. This encodes CASSHSGLAGGTDTQYF.

This chain uses TRBV5-1 with TRBJ1-3; D uncertain. Germline V gene sequence: CDR1 SGHRS, CDR2 YFSETQ. The CDR3 is 16 residues long. Deletions cut 4 bases from V and 1 base from J, with 15 bases between. The CDR3 DNA reads TGCGCCAGCAGCAACGATATTATCCGGTCTGGAAACACCATATATTTT. Its translation: CASSNDIIRSGNTIYF. Looking up the rest from reference TRBV5-1 and TRBJ1-3 gives the full variable domain: KAGVTQTPRYLIKTRGQQVTLSCSPISGHRSVSWYQQTPGQGLQFLFEYFSETQRNKGNFPGRFSGRQFSNSRSEMNVSTLELGDSALYLCASSNDIIRSGNTIYFGEGSWLTVV.

V gene TRBV4-1 combines with J gene TRBJ2-4; the D gene is possibly TRBD2 (6 bases). Germline V lookup: CDR1 MGHRA, CDR2 YSYEKL. Trimming shortened V by 1 base and J by 5 bases, and 21 bases separated the two germline ends. The CDR3 is 18 residues long. The CDR3 region is CASSQAHYPGLLQNIQYF. In DNA form, the CDR3 reads TGCGCCAGCAGCCAAGCTCACTATCCGGGACTTCTCCAAAACATTCAGTACTTC.

This clonotype was picked up a small number of times. This chain joins TRBV19 and TRBJ2-5; perhaps TRBD1 as D (5 bases). This CDR3 is built from 14 residues. Trimming took off 4 bases at V and 4 bases at J, with 13 bases between the two ends. The germline V gene encodes CDR1 LNHDA and CDR2 SQIVND (reference sequence). CDR3 region: CASSTYRQGETQYF. In DNA, the CDR3 is TGTGCCAGTAGTACTTACCGTCAGGGAGAGACCCAGTACTTC.

Remarks on this clonotype: A clone one base away is much larger, so this may be a read error. V usage is TRBV6-4 and J usage is TRBJ2-7; D is possibly TRBD1 (6 bases). Trimming took 11 bases from V and 3 from J, leaving 14 bases between them. Germline V gene lookup returns CDR1 MRHNA and CDR2 SNTAGT. This CDR3 spans 12 amino acids. The CDR3 protein is CAGIGRGYEQYF. The CDR3, as DNA: TGTGCCGGCATTGGCAGGGGCTACGAGCAGTACTTC.

This clonotype has only a few counts. The rearrangement uses TRBV18 and TRBJ2-7, with TRBD2 as a possible D gene (5 bases). The germline CDR1 and CDR2 sequences are KGHSH and LQKENI. The CDR3 consists of 16 residues. V was clipped by 5 bases and J by 3 bases, with 20 bases between them. CDR3 in DNA: TGTGCCAGCTCAGCCCGGCGGCAGCGGATTTACTACGAGCAGTACTTC. This sequence encodes CASSARRQRIYYEQYF.

This clonotype was counted only a few times. The V call is TRBV5-1, the J call TRBJ2-6; D call uncertain. V lost 4 bases to trimming and J lost 0 bases, with 8 bases between them. Germline V lookup: CDR1 SGHRS, CDR2 YFSETQ. The CDR3 runs 15 residues. The CDR3 nucleotides read TGCGCCAGCAGCCCACTGGCCTCTGGGGCCAACGTCCTGACTTTC. It yields the protein CASSPLASGANVLTF.